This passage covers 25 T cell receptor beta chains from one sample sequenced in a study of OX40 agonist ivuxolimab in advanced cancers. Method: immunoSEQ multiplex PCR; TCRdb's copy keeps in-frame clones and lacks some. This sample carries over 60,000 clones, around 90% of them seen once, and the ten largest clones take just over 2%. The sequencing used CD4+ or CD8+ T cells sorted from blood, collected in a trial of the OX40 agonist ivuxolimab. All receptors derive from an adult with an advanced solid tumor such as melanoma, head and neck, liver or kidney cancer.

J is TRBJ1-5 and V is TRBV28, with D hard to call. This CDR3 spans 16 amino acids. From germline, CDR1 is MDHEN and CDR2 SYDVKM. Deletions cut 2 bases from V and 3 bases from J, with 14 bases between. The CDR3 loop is CASSLLTSQTNQPQHF. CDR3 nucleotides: TGTGCCAGCAGTTTACTTACCTCCCAGACCAATCAGCCCCAGCATTTT.

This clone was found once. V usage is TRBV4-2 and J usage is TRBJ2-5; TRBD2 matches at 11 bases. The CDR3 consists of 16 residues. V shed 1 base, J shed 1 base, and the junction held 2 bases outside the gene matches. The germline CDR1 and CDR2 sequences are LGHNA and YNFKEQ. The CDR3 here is CASSQGSGGAQETQYF. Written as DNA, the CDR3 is TGTGCCAGCAGCCAAGGTAGCGGGGGGGCCCAAGAGACCCAGTACTTC.

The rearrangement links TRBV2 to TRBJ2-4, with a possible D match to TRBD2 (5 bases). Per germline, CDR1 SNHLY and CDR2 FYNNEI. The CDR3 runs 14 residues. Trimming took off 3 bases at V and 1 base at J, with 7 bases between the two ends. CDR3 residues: CASSDGEAKNIQYF. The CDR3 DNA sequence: TGTGCCAGCAGTGATGGGGAGGCCAAAAACATTCAGTACTTC.

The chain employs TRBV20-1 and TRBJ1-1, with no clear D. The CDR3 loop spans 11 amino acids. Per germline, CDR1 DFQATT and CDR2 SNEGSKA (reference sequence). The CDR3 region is CTQHTDTEAFF. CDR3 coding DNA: TGCACCCAGCATACGGACACTGAAGCTTTCTTT.

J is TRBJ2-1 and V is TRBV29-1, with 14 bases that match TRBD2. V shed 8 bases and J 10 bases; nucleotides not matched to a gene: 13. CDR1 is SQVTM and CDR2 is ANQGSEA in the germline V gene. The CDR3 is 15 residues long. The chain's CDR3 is CSSSTSGGAYSEQFF. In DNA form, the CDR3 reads TGCAGCTCTTCGACTAGCGGGGGGGCCTATTCCGAGCAGTTCTTC.

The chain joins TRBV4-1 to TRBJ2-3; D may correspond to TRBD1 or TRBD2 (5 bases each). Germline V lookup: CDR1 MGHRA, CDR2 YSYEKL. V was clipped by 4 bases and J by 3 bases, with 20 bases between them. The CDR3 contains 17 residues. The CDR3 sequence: CASSPIRESTVTDTQYF. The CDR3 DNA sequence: TGCGCCAGCAGCCCGATCAGGGAGTCAACGGTTACAGATACGCAGTATTTT.

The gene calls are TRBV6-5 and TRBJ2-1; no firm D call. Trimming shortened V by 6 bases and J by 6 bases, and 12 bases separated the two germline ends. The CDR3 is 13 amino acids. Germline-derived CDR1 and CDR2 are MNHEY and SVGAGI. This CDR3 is CASSPFGLNEQFF. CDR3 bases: TGTGCCAGCAGCCCCTTTGGGCTCAATGAGCAGTTCTTC.

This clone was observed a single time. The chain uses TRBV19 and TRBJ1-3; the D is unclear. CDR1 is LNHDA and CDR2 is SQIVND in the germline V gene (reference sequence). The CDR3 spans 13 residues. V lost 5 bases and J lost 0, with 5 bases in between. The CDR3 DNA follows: TGTGCCAGTAGTGCAGACTCTGGAAACACCATATATTTT. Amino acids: CASSADSGNTIYF.

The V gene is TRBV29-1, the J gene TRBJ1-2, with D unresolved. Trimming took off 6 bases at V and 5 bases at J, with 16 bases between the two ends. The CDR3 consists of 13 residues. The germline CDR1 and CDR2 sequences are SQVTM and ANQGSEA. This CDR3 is CSVPPASLYGYTF. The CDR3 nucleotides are TGCAGCGTCCCACCGGCTTCCCTGTATGGCTACACCTTC.

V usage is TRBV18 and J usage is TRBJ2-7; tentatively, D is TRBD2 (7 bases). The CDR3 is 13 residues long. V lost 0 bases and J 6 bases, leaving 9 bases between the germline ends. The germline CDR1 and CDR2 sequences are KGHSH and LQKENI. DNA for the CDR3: TGTGCCAGCTCACCACCGGGAGGGGGCGAGCAGTACTTC. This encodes CASSPPGGGEQYF.

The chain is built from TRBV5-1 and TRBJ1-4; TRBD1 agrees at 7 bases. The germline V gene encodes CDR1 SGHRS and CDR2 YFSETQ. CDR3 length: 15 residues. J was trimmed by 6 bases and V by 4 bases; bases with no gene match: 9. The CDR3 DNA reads TGCGCCAGCAGCCCCTCAGGGGGGTCCTATGAAAAACTGTTTTTT. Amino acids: CASSPSGGSYEKLFF.

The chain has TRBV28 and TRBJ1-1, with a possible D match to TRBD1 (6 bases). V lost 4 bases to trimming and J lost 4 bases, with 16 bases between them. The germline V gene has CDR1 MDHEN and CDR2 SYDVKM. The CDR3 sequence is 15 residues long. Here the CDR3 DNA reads TGTGCCAGCAGTTCCCACAGGGATTACGGCACTGAAGCTTTCTTT. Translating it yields CASSSHRDYGTEAFF.

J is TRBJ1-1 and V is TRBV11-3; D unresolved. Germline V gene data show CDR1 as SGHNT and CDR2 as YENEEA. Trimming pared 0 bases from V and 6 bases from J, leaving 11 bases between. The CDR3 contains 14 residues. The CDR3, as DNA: TGTGCCAGCAGCTTAGAACCGGGTGCGGCTGAAGCTTTCTTT. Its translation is CASSLEPGAAEAFF.

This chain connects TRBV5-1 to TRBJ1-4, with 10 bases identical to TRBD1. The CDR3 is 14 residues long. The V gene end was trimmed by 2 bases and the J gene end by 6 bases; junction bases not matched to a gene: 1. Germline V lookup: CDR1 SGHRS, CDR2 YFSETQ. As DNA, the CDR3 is TGCGCCAGCAGCTTTGGGACAGGGGATGAAAAACTGTTTTTT. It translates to CASSFGTGDEKLFF.

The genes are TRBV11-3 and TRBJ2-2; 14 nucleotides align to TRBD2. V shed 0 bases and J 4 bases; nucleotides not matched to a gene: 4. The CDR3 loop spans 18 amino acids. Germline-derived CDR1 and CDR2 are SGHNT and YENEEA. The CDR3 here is CASSLDLGLAGGTGELFF. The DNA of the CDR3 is TGTGCCAGCAGCTTAGACCTCGGACTAGCGGGAGGCACCGGGGAGCTGTTTTTT.

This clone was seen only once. This CDR3 is CASSLRPYNEQFF. In nucleotides, the CDR3 is TGTGCCAGCAGTTTGAGACCCTACAATGAGCAGTTCTTC. The chain combines TRBV27 with TRBJ2-1; D is unclear. The CDR3 totals 13 residues. The germline V gene encodes CDR1 MNHEY and CDR2 SMNVEV (reference sequence). Trimming removed 3 bases from V and 2 bases from J, with 5 bases in between.

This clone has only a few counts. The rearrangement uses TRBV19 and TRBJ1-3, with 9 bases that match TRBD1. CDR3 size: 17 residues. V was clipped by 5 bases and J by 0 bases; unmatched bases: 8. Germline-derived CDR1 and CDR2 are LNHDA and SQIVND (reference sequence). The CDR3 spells CASSATDRGISGNTIYF. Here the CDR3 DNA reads TGTGCCAGTAGTGCAACTGACAGGGGGATCTCTGGAAACACCATATATTTT.

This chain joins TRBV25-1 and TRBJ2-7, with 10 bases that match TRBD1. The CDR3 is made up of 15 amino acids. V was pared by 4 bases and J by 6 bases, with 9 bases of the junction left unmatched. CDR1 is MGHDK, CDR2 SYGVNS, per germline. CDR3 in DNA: TGTGCCAGCAGTGGGGGACAGGGGCAGACAAGCGAGCAGTACTTC. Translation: CASSGGQGQTSEQYF.

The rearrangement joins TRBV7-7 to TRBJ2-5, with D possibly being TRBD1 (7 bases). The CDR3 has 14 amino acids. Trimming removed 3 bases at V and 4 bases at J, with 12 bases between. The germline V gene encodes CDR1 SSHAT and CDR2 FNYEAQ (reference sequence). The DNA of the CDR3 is TGTGCCAGCAGCTTTGGGACAGCGGGAGAGACCCAGTACTTC. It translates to CASSFGTAGETQYF.

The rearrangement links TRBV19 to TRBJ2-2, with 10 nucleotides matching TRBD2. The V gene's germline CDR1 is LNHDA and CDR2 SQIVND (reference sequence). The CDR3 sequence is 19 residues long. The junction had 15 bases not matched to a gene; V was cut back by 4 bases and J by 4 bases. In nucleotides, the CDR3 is TGTGCCAGTAGTAGTGGAGCTAGCGGGGGACGCCGGGGCACCGGGGAGCTGTTTTTT. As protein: CASSSGASGGRRGTGELFF.

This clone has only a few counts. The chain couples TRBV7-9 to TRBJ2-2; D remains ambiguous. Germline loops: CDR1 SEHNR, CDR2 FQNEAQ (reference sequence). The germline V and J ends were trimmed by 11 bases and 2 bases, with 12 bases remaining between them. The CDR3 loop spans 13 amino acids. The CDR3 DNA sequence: TGTGCCCCGTATCAGAGAAACACCGGGGAGCTGTTTTTT. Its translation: CAPYQRNTGELFF. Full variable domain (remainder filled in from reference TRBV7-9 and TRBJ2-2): DTGVSQNPRHKITKRGQNVTFRCDPISEHNRLYWYRQTLGQGPEFLTYFQNEAQLEKSRLLSDRFSAERPKGSFSTLEIQRTEQGDSAMYLCAPYQRNTGELFFGEGSRLTVL.

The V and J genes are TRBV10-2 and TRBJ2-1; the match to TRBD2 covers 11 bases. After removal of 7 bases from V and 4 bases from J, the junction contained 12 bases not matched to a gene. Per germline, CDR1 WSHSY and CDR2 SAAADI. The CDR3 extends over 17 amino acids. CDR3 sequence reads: CASTPRSGRERYNEQFF. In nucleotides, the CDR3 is TGCGCCAGCACCCCACGTAGCGGGAGGGAGCGTTACAATGAGCAGTTCTTC.

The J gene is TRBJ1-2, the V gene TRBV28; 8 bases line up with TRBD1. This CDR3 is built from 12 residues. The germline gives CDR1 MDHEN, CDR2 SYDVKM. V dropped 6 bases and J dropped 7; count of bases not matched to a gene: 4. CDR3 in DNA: TGTGCCAGCAGCGGACAGGGTGGTGGCTACACCTTC. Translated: CASSGQGGGYTF.

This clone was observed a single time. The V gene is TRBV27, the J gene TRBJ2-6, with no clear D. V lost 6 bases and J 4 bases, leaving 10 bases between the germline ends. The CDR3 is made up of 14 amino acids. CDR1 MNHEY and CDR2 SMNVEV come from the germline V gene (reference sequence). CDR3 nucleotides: TGTGCCAGCAGCCGAACCGGCGGGGCCAACGTCCTGACTTTC. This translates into CASSRTGGANVLTF.

The CDR3 DNA follows: TGTGCCAGCTCACCGGGACTAGACTACAATGAGCAGTTCTTC. It specifies CASSPGLDYNEQFF. This chain links TRBV18 with TRBJ2-1, with 8 bases identical to TRBD2. Looked up from germline, CDR1 is KGHSH and CDR2 is LQKENI. Trimming removed 3 bases from V and 3 bases from J; junction bases left unmatched: 1. The CDR3 contains 14 residues.